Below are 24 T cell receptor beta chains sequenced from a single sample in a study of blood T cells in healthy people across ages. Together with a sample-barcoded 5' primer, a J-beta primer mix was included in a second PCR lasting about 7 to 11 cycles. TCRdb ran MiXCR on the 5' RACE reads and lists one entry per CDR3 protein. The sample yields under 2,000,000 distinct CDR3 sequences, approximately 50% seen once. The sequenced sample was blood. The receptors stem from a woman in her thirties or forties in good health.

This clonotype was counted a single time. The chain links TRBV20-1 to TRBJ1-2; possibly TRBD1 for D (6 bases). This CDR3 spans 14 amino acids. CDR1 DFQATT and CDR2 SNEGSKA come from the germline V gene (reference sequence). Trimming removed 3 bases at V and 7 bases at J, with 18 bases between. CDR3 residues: CSASRGGDIAGYTF. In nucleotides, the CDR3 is TGCAGTGCTAGTAGGGGGGGAGATATCGCTGGCTACACCTTC.

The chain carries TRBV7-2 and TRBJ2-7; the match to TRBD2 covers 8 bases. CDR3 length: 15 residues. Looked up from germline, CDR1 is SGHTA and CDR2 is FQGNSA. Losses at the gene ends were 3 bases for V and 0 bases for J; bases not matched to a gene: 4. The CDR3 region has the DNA TGTGCCAGCAGCTTCAACGCGGGGGGCTCCTACGAGCAGTACTTC. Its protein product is CASSFNAGGSYEQYF.

The CDR3 DNA sequence: TGTGCCAGCAGTTACTCGGGAGGGGGCCCTTCCTATGGCTACACCTTC. This sequence encodes CASSYSGGGPSYGYTF. The J gene is TRBJ1-2, the V gene TRBV6-6, with 7 bases lining up with TRBD1. Germline-derived CDR1 and CDR2 are MNHNY and SVGAGI (reference sequence). This CDR3 comprises 16 residues. V was clipped by 0 bases and J by 4 bases; unmatched bases: 8.

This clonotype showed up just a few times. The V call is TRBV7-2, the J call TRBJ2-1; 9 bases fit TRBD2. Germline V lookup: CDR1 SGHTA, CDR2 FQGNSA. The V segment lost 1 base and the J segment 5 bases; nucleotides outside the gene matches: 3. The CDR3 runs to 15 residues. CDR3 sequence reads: CASSLDSGGHNEQFF. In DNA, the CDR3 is TGTGCCAGCAGCTTAGATAGCGGGGGCCACAATGAGCAGTTCTTC. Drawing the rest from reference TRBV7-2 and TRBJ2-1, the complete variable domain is GAGVSQSPSNKVTEKGKDVELRCDPISGHTALYWYRQSLGQGLEFLIYFQGNSAPDKSGLPSDRFSAERTGGSVSTLTIQRTQQEDSAVYLCASSLDSGGHNEQFFGPGTRLTVL.

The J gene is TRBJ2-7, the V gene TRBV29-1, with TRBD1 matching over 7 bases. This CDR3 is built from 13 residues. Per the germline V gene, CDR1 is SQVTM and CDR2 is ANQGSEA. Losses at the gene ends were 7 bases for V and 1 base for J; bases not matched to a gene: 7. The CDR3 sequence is CSGRGQWSYEQYF. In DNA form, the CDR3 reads TGCAGCGGTCGGGGACAGTGGTCCTACGAGCAGTACTTC.

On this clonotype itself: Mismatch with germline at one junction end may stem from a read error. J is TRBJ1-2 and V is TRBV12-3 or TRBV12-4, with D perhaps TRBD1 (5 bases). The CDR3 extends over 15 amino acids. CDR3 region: CTSSLEAGSNYGYTF. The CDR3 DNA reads TGTACCAGCAGTTTAGAGGCAGGGTCTAACTATGGCTACACCTTC.

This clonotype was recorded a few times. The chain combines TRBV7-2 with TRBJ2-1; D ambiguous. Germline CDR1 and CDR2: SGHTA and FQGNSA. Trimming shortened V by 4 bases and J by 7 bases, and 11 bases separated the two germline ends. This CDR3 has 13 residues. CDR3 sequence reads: CASSSHYQNEQFF. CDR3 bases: TGTGCCAGCAGCTCTCATTATCAGAATGAGCAGTTCTTC.

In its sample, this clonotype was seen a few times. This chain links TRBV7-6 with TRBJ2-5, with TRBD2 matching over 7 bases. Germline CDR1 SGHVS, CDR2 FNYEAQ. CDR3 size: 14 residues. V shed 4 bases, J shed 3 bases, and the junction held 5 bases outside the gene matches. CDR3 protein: CASSSPAGKETQYF. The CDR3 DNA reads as TGTGCCAGCAGCTCCCCAGCGGGGAAAGAGACCCAGTACTTC. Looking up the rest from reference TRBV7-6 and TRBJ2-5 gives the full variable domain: GAGVSQSPRYKVTKRGQDVALRCDPISGHVSLYWYRQALGQGPEFLTYFNYEAQQDKSGLPNDRFSAERPEGSISTLTIQRTEQRDSAMYRCASSSPAGKETQYFGPGTRLLVL.

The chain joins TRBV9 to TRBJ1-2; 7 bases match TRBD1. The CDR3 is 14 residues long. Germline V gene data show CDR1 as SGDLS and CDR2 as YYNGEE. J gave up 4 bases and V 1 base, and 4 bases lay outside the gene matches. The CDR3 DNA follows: TGTGCCAGCAGCGTAAGAGGGGGCGGCTATGGCTACACCTTC. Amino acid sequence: CASSVRGGGYGYTF.

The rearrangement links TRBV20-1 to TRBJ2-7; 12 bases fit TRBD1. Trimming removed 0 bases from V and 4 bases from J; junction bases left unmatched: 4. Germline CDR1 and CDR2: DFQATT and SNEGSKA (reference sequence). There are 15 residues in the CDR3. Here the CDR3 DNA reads TGCAGTGCTAGAGATGGGGACAGGGGGCTATACGAGCAGTACTTC. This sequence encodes CSARDGDRGLYEQYF.

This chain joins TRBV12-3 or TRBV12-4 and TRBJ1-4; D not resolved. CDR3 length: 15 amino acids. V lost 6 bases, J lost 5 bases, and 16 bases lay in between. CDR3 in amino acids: CASSLNPAINEKLFF. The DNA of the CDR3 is TGTGCCAGCAGCCTAAATCCGGCCATCAATGAAAAACTGTTTTTT.

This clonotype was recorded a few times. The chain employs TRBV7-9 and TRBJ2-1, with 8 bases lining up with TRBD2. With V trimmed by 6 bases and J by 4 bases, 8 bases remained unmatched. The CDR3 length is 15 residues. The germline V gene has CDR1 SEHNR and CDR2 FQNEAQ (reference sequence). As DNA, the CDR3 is TGTGCCAGCAGTCATCCCAAGCGGGGGTACAATGAGCAGTTCTTC. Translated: CASSHPKRGYNEQFF.

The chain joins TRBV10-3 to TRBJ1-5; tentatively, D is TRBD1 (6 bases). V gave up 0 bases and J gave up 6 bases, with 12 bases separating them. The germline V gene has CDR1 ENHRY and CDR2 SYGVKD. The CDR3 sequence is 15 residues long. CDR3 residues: CAISESLGAGQPQHF. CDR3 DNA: TGTGCCATCAGTGAGTCGTTGGGGGCTGGTCAGCCCCAGCATTTT.

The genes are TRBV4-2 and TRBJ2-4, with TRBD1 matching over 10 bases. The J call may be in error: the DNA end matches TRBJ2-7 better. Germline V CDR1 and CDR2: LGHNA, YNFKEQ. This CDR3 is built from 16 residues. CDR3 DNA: TGTGCCAGCAGCCTACTGCTGGGACAGGGGATCGGCGAGCAGTACTTC. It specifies CASSLLLGQGIGEQYF.

In DNA form, the CDR3 reads TGTGCCAGCAGTTTAGATGATGGCTACACCTTC. Its protein is CASSLDDGYTF. This chain links TRBV28 with TRBJ1-2; D remains unclear. This CDR3 is built from 11 residues. Germline values: CDR1 MDHEN, CDR2 SYDVKM. Trimming took off 2 bases at V and 6 bases at J, with 4 bases between the two ends.

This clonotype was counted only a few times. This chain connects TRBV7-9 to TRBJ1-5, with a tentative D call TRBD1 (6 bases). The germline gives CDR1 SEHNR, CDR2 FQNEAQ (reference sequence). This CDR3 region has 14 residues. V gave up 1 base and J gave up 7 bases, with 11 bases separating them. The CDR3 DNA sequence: TGTGCCAGCAGCTTAGGGGGGCTTTTCCAGCCCCAGCATTTT. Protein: CASSLGGLFQPQHF.

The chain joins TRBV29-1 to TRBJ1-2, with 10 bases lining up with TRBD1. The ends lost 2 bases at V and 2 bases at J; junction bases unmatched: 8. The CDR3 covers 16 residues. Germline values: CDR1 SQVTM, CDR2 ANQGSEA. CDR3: CSVEKGQGMGNYGYTF. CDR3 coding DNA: TGCAGCGTTGAAAAGGGACAGGGGATGGGAAACTATGGCTACACCTTC. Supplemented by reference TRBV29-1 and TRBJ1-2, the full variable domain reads SAVISQKPSRDICQRGTSLTIQCQVDSQVTMMFWYRQQPGQSLTLIATANQGSEATYESGFVIDKFPISRPNLTFSTLTVSNMSPEDSSIYLCSVEKGQGMGNYGYTFGSGTRLTVV.

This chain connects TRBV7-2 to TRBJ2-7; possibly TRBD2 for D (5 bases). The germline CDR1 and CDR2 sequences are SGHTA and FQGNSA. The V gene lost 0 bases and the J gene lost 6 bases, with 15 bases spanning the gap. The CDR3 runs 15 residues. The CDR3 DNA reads TGTGCCAGCAGCTTAGCGGCTACTAGGCCTGGCGAGCAGTACTTC. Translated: CASSLAATRPGEQYF.

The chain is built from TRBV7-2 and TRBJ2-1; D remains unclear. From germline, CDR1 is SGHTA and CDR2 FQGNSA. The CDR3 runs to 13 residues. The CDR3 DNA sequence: TGTGTCAACAGCTTAAATAAGAAGGAGACCCAGTTCTTC. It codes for CVNSLNKKETQFF.

DNA for the CDR3: TGTGCCAGCAGTTTAGCGCCAGGTCCGGACGAGCAGTATTTT. Amino acid sequence: CASSLAPGPDEQYF. J is TRBJ2-3 and V is TRBV12-3 or TRBV12-4; D gene ambiguous. V lost 0 bases, J lost 11 bases, and 15 bases lay in between. The CDR3 loop spans 14 amino acids.

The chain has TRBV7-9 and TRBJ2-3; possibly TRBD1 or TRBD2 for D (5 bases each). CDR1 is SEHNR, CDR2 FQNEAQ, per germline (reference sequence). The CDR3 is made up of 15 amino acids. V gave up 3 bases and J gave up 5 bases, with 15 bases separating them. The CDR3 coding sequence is TGTGCCAGCAGCTTCCTACGGGGACCTGAAGATACGCAGTATTTT. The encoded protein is CASSFLRGPEDTQYF.

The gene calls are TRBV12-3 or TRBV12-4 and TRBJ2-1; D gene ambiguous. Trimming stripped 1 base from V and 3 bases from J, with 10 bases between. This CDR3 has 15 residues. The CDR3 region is CASSLGAAFYNEQFF. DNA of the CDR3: TGTGCCAGCAGTTTAGGGGCAGCCTTCTACAATGAGCAGTTCTTC.

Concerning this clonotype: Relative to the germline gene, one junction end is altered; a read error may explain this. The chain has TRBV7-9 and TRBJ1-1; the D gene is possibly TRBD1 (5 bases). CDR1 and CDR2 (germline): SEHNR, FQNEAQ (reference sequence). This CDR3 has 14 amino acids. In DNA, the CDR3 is TGTGCCAGCGGCTTAAGTGGGGGTAACACTGAAGCTTTCTTT. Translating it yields CASGLSGGNTEAFF.

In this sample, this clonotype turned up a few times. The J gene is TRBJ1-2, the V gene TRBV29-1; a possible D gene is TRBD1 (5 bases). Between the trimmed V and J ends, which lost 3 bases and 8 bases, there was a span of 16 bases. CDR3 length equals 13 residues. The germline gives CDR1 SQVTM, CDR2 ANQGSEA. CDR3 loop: CSVDFGGLRGYTF. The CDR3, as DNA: TGCAGCGTTGATTTTGGGGGATTGCGAGGCTACACCTTC.